This T cell receptor beta chain was captured by sequencing in a study of cytomegalovirus exposure and HLA in healthy donors. Study-wide results and limits: High sensitivity and specificity were reportedly achieved when the classifier diagnosed cytomegalovirus status.

Primers for the PCR totalled 60 Vbeta and 13 Jbeta. TCRdb's copy holds only in-frame clones and misses some; the assay was immunoSEQ multiplex PCR. The sample has about 70,000 clones; the top ten hold around 2.4%. Details on this clone: Its antigen remains unknown.

Input material: PBMCs. The receptor was isolated from a female donor in good health and CMV-seropositive.

Here the CDR3 reads CSAQTGDIQYF. The CDR3 nucleotides read TGCAGTGCCCAAACCGGGGACATTCAGTACTTC. The chain links TRBV20-1 to TRBJ2-4; D possibly corresponds to TRBD2 (5 bases). CDR3 length: 11 residues. Germline CDR1 and CDR2: DFQATT and SNEGSKA (reference sequence). V shed 6 bases and J shed 8 bases, with 11 bases lying between them.